These 13 T cell receptor beta chains share one sample of origin, sequenced in a study of cytotoxic CD8 clonotypes in ibrutinib-treated CLL. The protocol was immunoSEQ multiplex PCR, while the TCRdb copy is restricted to in-frame clones and leaves out a portion. Of about 68,000 clones listed, about nine tenths are singletons. The sequences come from PBMCs, collected after 12 months of ibrutinib treatment. These receptors were obtained from a human donor with chronic lymphocytic leukemia.

The DNA of the CDR3 is TGTGCCTGGAGCCCTCCTGCTCTAGCGGGAGCATTCGGCACAGATACGCAGTATTTT. Amino acid sequence: CAWSPPALAGAFGTDTQYF. The genes are TRBV30 and TRBJ2-3; 10 nucleotides line up with TRBD2. The CDR3 has 19 amino acids. The germline V gene encodes CDR1 GTSNPN and CDR2 SVGIG (reference sequence). V shed 3 bases and J 1 base; nucleotides not matched to a gene: 16.

This clone was counted between two and nine times. This rearrangement joins TRBV7-2 to TRBJ1-1, with 7 bases aligning to TRBD1. Germline CDR1 is SGHTA and CDR2 is FQGNSA. J gave up 0 bases and V 3 bases, and 7 bases lay outside the gene matches. The CDR3 consists of 16 residues. The CDR3: CASSFTPGGMNTEAFF. The CDR3 region has the DNA TGTGCCAGCAGCTTTACACCAGGGGGTATGAACACTGAAGCTTTCTTT.

The chain has TRBV28 and TRBJ2-7; a possible D gene is TRBD1 (6 bases). CDR1 MDHEN and CDR2 SYDVKM come from the germline V gene. V lost 5 bases, J lost 6 bases, and 8 bases lay in between. There are 11 residues in the CDR3. The CDR3 is CASSLRGEQYF. The CDR3 DNA reads as TGTGCCAGCAGTCTCAGGGGCGAGCAGTACTTC. Complete variable domain (other parts from reference TRBV28 and TRBJ2-7): DVKVTQSSRYLVKRTGEKVFLECVQDMDHENMFWYRQDPGLGLRLIYFSYDVKMKEKGDIPEGYSVSREKKERFSLILESASTNQTSMYLCASSLRGEQYFGPGTRLTVT.

The chain employs TRBV18 and TRBJ1-2; the D gene is possibly TRBD1 (5 bases). CDR3 size: 15 residues. V lost 3 bases, J lost 2 bases, and 13 bases lay in between. CDR1 is KGHSH and CDR2 is LQKENI in the germline V gene. The CDR3 DNA reads as TGTGCCAGCTCACCCGTTTCAGGGAGAAACTATGGCTACACCTTC. Residues: CASSPVSGRNYGYTF.

This chain connects TRBV27 to TRBJ2-1; 10 positions match TRBD2. The CDR3 has 17 residues. Germline assignment: CDR1 MNHEY and CDR2 SMNVEV (reference sequence). V gave up 4 bases and J gave up 5 bases; unmatched junction bases: 11. The CDR3 nucleotides are TGTGCCAGCAGTTCACTCATCACTAGCGGGGTAAACAATGAGCAGTTCTTC. This sequence encodes CASSSLITSGVNNEQFF.

The chain couples TRBV2 to TRBJ1-2; unclear D gene. There are 12 residues in the CDR3. Trimming pared 5 bases from V and 8 bases from J, leaving 12 bases between. The germline V gene has CDR1 SNHLY and CDR2 FYNNEI. CDR3 nucleotide sequence: TGTGCCAGCAGTCCGACATCTTTCGGCTACACCTTC. This gives the protein CASSPTSFGYTF. The variable domain in full, completed from reference TRBV2 and TRBJ1-2, reads EPEVTQTPSHQVTQMGQEVILRCVPISNHLYFYWYRQILGQKVEFLVSFYNNEISEKSEIFDDQFSVERPDGSNFTLKIRSTKLEDSAMYFCASSPTSFGYTFGSGTRLTVV.

The CDR3: CASSSIMGQGNGDTQYF. The CDR3 DNA is TGTGCCAGCAGCTCCATCATGGGACAGGGGAACGGAGATACGCAGTATTTT. The chain employs TRBV7-8 and TRBJ2-3, with 10 bases aligning to TRBD1. This CDR3 spans 17 amino acids. Germline-derived CDR1 and CDR2 are SGHVS and FQNEAQ. V trimming: 4 bases; J trimming: 5 bases; junction bases outside the gene matches: 12.

This chain joins TRBV5-1 and TRBJ1-1; possible D gene TRBD1, 6 bases. V shed 3 bases and J shed 3 bases, with 12 bases lying between them. The CDR3 is made up of 14 amino acids. CDR1 is SGHRS and CDR2 is YFSETQ in the germline V gene. The CDR3: CASSSGASYTEAFF. In nucleotides, the CDR3 is TGCGCCAGCAGCTCGGGGGCATCGTACACTGAAGCTTTCTTT.

CDR3 bases: TGCGCCAGCAGCTTGGCCAAAACCGGGGAGCTGTTTTTT. Translated, it gives CASSLAKTGELFF. This chain uses TRBV5-1 with TRBJ2-2; no clear D gene. Germline V gene data show CDR1 as SGHRS and CDR2 as YFSETQ. This CDR3 has 13 residues. The V end was cut by 0 bases, the J end by 5 bases, with 5 bases between.

The J gene is TRBJ1-1, the V gene TRBV4-2, with D perhaps TRBD1 (5 bases). The CDR3 contains 17 residues. V dropped 4 bases and J dropped 0 bases, with 18 bases sitting between them. Germline CDR1 LGHNA, CDR2 YNFKEQ. The CDR3 nucleotides read TGTGCCAGCAGCCCCCCACAAGGGGCGAGTATGAACACTGAAGCTTTCTTT. It codes for CASSPPQGASMNTEAFF.

The rearrangement links TRBV2 to TRBJ2-7; TRBD2 might be the D (10 bases). The CDR3 consists of 20 residues. Germline V gene data show CDR1 as SNHLY and CDR2 as FYNNEI. V was clipped by 0 bases and J by 5 bases, with 29 bases between them. The CDR3 loop is CASSEATTGGLAGVPHEQYF. The CDR3 DNA reads TGTGCCAGCAGTGAAGCGACCACAGGGGGCCTAGCGGGAGTTCCCCACGAGCAGTACTTC.

The chain is built from TRBV10-3 and TRBJ2-7, with D tentatively TRBD1 (5 bases). The V gene lost 10 bases and the J gene lost 0 bases, with 16 bases spanning the gap. Per germline, CDR1 ENHRY and CDR2 SYGVKD. CDR3 length equals 14 residues. CDR3 DNA: TGTGCCACCAAAACAGGTACAAGCTCCTACGAGCAGTACTTC. Protein product: CATKTGTSSYEQYF.

V is TRBV5-1 and J is TRBJ1-3; D is unresolved. The germline V gene has CDR1 SGHRS and CDR2 YFSETQ. The CDR3 covers 16 residues. V shed 0 bases and J shed 0 bases, with 10 bases lying between them. CDR3 nucleotides: TGCGCCAGCAGCTTGGAGGGTTCCGGCTCTGGAAACACCATATATTTT. This sequence encodes CASSLEGSGSGNTIYF.